One and the same sample provided the 13 T cell receptor beta chains below, sequenced in a study of cytomegalovirus exposure and HLA in healthy donors. The study ran its PCR with 60 Vbeta and 13 Jbeta primers. Here immunoSEQ multiplex PCR was the method, and the copy in TCRdb shows in-frame clones only, minus some. Of some 180,000 clones in the sample, roughly 78% are singletons; the top ten hold roughly 2%. The sequencing input was PBMCs. All receptors come from a woman aged 25 to 45 in good health and CMV-seronegative.

The chain links TRBV19 to TRBJ1-5; tentatively, D is TRBD1 (5 bases). This CDR3 region has 17 residues. In germline, CDR1 is LNHDA, CDR2 SQIVND (reference sequence). Trimming removed 5 bases from V and 6 bases from J, with 23 bases in between. CDR3 bases: TGTGCCAGTAGTCTCCAAGCGGGTGTAGGGGTGGGTCAGCCCCAGCATTTT. Amino acid sequence: CASSLQAGVGVGQPQHF.

As DNA, the CDR3 is TGTGCCAGCAGCTTCGGGAGCTCCTACGAGCAGTACTTC. Translating gives CASSFGSSYEQYF. The V and J genes are TRBV7-9 and TRBJ2-7, with D possibly being TRBD2 (6 bases). CDR1 SEHNR and CDR2 FQNEAQ come from the germline V gene (reference sequence). The CDR3 spans 13 residues. Trimming removed 3 bases at V and 0 bases at J, with 6 bases between.

The chain is built from TRBV5-1 and TRBJ1-1, with a weak D call TRBD1 (6 bases). The CDR3 is 15 amino acids. Trimming removed 1 base from V and 1 base from J, with 11 bases in between. The germline V gene encodes CDR1 SGHRS and CDR2 YFSETQ. The CDR3 reads CASSLTGQKNTEAFF. The CDR3 coding sequence is TGCGCCAGCAGCTTGACGGGACAAAAGAACACTGAAGCTTTCTTT. The whole variable domain, remainder taken from reference TRBV5-1 and TRBJ1-1, is KAGVTQTPRYLIKTRGQQVTLSCSPISGHRSVSWYQQTPGQGLQFLFEYFSETQRNKGNFPGRFSGRQFSNSRSEMNVSTLELGDSALYLCASSLTGQKNTEAFFGQGTRLTVV.

The V call is TRBV7-2, the J call TRBJ1-1, with no clear D. This CDR3 is 11 amino acids long. The ends were cut back, 3 bases at V and 7 bases at J, with 6 bases in the middle. Germline V lookup: CDR1 SGHTA, CDR2 FQGNSA. CDR3 sequence (DNA): TGTGCCAGCAGCTTCCTGTATGAAGCTTTCTTT. This encodes CASSFLYEAFF.

This chain connects TRBV19 to TRBJ1-2, with 10 bases that match TRBD1. Losses at the gene ends were 6 bases for V and 4 bases for J; bases not matched to a gene: 5. Per germline, CDR1 LNHDA and CDR2 SQIVND (reference sequence). The CDR3 totals 14 residues. CDR3 sequence (DNA): TGTGCCAGTAGGGCCAGACAGGGGGCCTATGGCTACACCTTC. It codes for CASRARQGAYGYTF.

The V and J genes are TRBV19 and TRBJ1-5; D possibly corresponds to TRBD1 (5 bases). In germline, CDR1 is LNHDA, CDR2 SQIVND (reference sequence). V lost 4 bases and J 2 bases, leaving 9 bases between the germline ends. This CDR3 has 14 amino acids. CDR3 residues: CASSTGFGNQPQHF. DNA for the CDR3: TGTGCCAGTAGTACAGGGTTCGGCAATCAGCCCCAGCATTTT.

This chain connects TRBV7-6 to TRBJ2-6, with a tentative D call TRBD1 (5 bases). Deletions cut 0 bases from V and 1 base from J, with 10 bases between. Germline V CDR1 and CDR2: SGHVS, FNYEAQ. The CDR3 contains 17 residues. The CDR3: CASSLALPGSGANVLTF. CDR3 in DNA: TGTGCCAGCAGCTTAGCGCTGCCAGGGTCTGGGGCCAACGTCCTGACTTTC. Full variable domain (missing parts from reference TRBV7-6 and TRBJ2-6): GAGVSQSPRYKVTKRGQDVALRCDPISGHVSLYWYRQALGQGPEFLTYFNYEAQQDKSGLPNDRFSAERPEGSISTLTIQRTEQRDSAMYRCASSLALPGSGANVLTFGAGSRLTVL.

This sequence joins TRBV7-9 and TRBJ2-2; 7 bases are a match to TRBD2. CDR3 length: 15 amino acids. Germline V gene data show CDR1 as SEHNR and CDR2 as FQNEAQ (reference sequence). The trim removed 2 bases at V and 4 bases at J, leaving 4 bases unmatched. CDR3 DNA sequence: TGTGCCAGCAGCTTATTGCGGGGGAGCACCGGGGAGCTGTTTTTT. Its translation: CASSLLRGSTGELFF.

This clone has a handful of counts. CDR3 in DNA: TGCGCCAGCAGCCAAGATCTTGACAGGGCCGTGAACTATGGCTACACCTTC. Amino acid sequence: CASSQDLDRAVNYGYTF. The chain uses TRBV4-1 and TRBJ1-2, with 7 bases aligning to TRBD1. After removal of 0 bases from V and 2 bases from J, the junction contained 9 bases not matched to a gene. From germline, CDR1 is MGHRA and CDR2 YSYEKL. The CDR3 contains 17 residues.

The chain recombines TRBV9 with TRBJ1-3, with D perhaps TRBD1 (6 bases). V lost 1 base to trimming and J lost 2 bases, with 13 bases between them. Germline-derived CDR1 and CDR2 are SGDLS and YYNGEE. The CDR3 length is 16 residues. The CDR3 region is CASSVTWDITGNTIYF. The CDR3 bases are TGTGCCAGCAGCGTAACTTGGGACATCACTGGAAACACCATATATTTT.

V gene TRBV6-1 combines with J gene TRBJ1-2; 11 bases align to TRBD1. Unmatched junction bases numbered 8, after V lost 0 bases and J lost 8 bases. Germline lookup yields CDR1 MNHNS and CDR2 SASEGT. This CDR3 is built from 16 residues. CDR3 sequence reads: CASSEAGTGGRRGYTF. CDR3 DNA sequence: TGTGCCAGCAGTGAAGCGGGGACAGGGGGTCGGCGGGGCTACACCTTC.

This clone has a single count. This rearrangement joins TRBV18 to TRBJ1-1; TRBD1 matches at 9 bases. The V and J ends lost 3 bases and 3 bases, in that order; junction bases with no gene match: 5. This CDR3 is 15 amino acids long. Germline loops: CDR1 KGHSH, CDR2 LQKENI. The CDR3 bases are TGTGCCAGCTCACCGTTAGACAGGGGGGACACTGAAGCTTTCTTT. Translation gives CASSPLDRGDTEAFF.

The rearrangement joins TRBV5-8 to TRBJ2-1; 7 positions match TRBD2. Losses at the gene ends were 5 bases for V and 3 bases for J; bases not matched to a gene: 5. The CDR3 consists of 14 residues. Germline-derived CDR1 and CDR2 are SGHTS and YDEGEE. As DNA, the CDR3 is TGTGCCAGCAGGCAGCGGGGCCTCTACAATGAGCAGTTCTTC. Translated, it gives CASRQRGLYNEQFF.